Listed below are T cell receptor beta chains from one sample, sequenced in a study of shared clonotypes between healthy human individuals. Generated by immunoSEQ multiplex PCR, the TCRdb table keeps only in-frame clones and is missing some. The table has millions of clones, roughly 93% seen once. Sample: naive CD4+ T cells from PBMCs. These receptors were collected from a man younger than 30 in good health. Some clones in this sample may be carry-over from other donors' samples. Both conserved end residues are part of each CDR3. D genes are given only for firm matches. For some rows the clone size is stated as once, few or many, or as a class when expanded; others skip it.

CDR3 length	D gene	V gene	J gene	clone size	CDR3 DNA	CDR3 protein
14	NA	TRBV7-8	TRBJ2-5	NA	TGTGCCAGCAGCTTAGTTGGCAGGGAGGAGACCCAGTACTTC	CASSLVGREETQYF
16	NA	TRBV21-1	TRBJ2-2	NA	TGTGCCAGCAGCAAACCCTCTCAACCGAGGGCCGGGGAGCTGTTTTTT	CASSKPSQPRAGELFF
10	NA	TRBV20-1	TRBJ1-2	once	TGCAGTGCCCGCCGCTATGGCTACACCTTC	CSARRYGYTF
11	NA	TRBV19	TRBJ1-2	NA	TGTGCCACTCAATGGAACTATGGCTACACCTTC	CATQWNYGYTF
17	TRBD1	TRBV25-1	TRBJ2-2	NA	TGTGCCAGCACTCCCCGGGGGTCAGGGGGCGCACCCGGGGAGCTGTTTTTT	CASTPRGSGGAPGELFF
16	NA	TRBV10-3	TRBJ2-1	NA	TGTGCCATCAGTGAGTCGACTGGGAGCTCCTACAATGAGCAGTTCTTC	CAISESTGSSYNEQFF
14	NA	TRBV15	TRBJ1-6	once	TGTGCCACCGGACTCGGGAGGCCTAATTCACCCCTCCACTTT	CATGLGRPNSPLHF
15	TRBD1	TRBV5-1	TRBJ1-3	NA	TGCGCCAGCAGAGCTACAGGGGGTTCGGGAAACACCATATATTTT	CASRATGGSGNTIYF
17	NA	TRBV15	TRBJ2-4	NA	TGTGCCACCAGCAGAGAGGGGCTGGGGGTGACGAAAAACATTCAGTACTTC	CATSREGLGVTKNIQYF
13	TRBD1	TRBV27	TRBJ1-4	once	TGTGCCAGCGGGACAGGGGGCCTTCCAAAACTGTTTTTT	CASGTGGLPKLFF
17	NA	TRBV7-3	TRBJ2-1	NA	TGTGCCAGCAGCTTCCGCCCGGGACCAAACTCCTACAATGAGCAGTTCTTC	CASSFRPGPNSYNEQFF
17	NA	TRBV28	TRBJ2-7	NA	TGTGCCAGCAGTTTATCCGACGGGACACAGAGCTCCTACGAGCAGTACTTC	CASSLSDGTQSSYEQYF
14	NA	TRBV19	TRBJ2-3	NA	TGTGCCAGTAGTATAAACCTGGCGGCAGATACGCAGTATTTT	CASSINLAADTQYF
15	NA	TRBV4-3	TRBJ2-7	NA	TGCGCCAGCAGCCAAGGGCTAGTCCCCACCTACGAGCAGTACTTC	CASSQGLVPTYEQYF
15	NA	TRBV7-2	TRBJ1-2	NA	TGTGCCAGCAGCTTAGAGGGAGGTGGCCCGGGCGGCTACACCTTC	CASSLEGGGPGGYTF
15	NA	TRBV30	TRBJ2-7	once	TGTGCCTGGAGTGTAGCCACCGTCCACTCCTACGAGCAGTACTTC	CAWSVATVHSYEQYF
15	TRBD2	TRBV4-2	TRBJ2-5	NA	TGTGCCAGCAGCCTCGGCACTAGCGGGACGGAGACCCAGTACTTC	CASSLGTSGTETQYF
14	TRBD1	TRBV5-5	TRBJ1-4	NA	TGTGCCAGCAGCCCGACAGGGACTCCTGAAAAACTGTTTTTT	CASSPTGTPEKLFF
13	NA	TRBV7-3	TRBJ2-3	NA	TGTGCCAGCAGCTTATGGGACCCAGATACGCAGTATTTT	CASSLWDPDTQYF
13	NA	TRBV29-1	TRBJ2-2	once	TGCAGCGTTGATAGGGGCAGGGCCGGGGAGCTGTTTTTT	CSVDRGRAGELFF
15	TRBD1	TRBV18	TRBJ1-1	once	TGTGCCAGCTCTGGGACAGGTCAACAGAACACTGAAGCTTTCTTT	CASSGTGQQNTEAFF
17	NA	TRBV5-6	TRBJ2-6	NA	TGTGCCAGCAGCTTGAGGAAGATCTTCTCTGGGGCCAACGTCCTGACTTTC	CASSLRKIFSGANVLTF
15	TRBD2	TRBV9	TRBJ2-1	NA	TGTGCCAGCAGCCAGCTAGCGGGAGCGTTTGATGAGCAGTTCTTC	CASSQLAGAFDEQFF
14	NA	TRBV7-2	TRBJ1-2	NA	TGTGCCAGCAACCGAAACAGCCTTAACTATGGCTACACCTTC	CASNRNSLNYGYTF
14	TRBD2	TRBV7-2	TRBJ2-1	NA	TGTGCCGCCTTGGGCGGGAGTAGTCGCAATGAGCAGTTCTTC	CAALGGSSRNEQFF
15	NA	TRBV9	TRBJ1-1	NA	TGTGCCAGCAGCGCTCTCAACACGGTCGTCCCAGGAGCTTTCTTT	CASSALNTVVPGAFF
12	NA	TRBV6-6	TRBJ1-1	NA	TGTGCCAGCAGTCCCGACAGGAGCGGGGCTTTCTTT	CASSPDRSGAFF
15	TRBD2	TRBV7-2	TRBJ2-5	NA	TGTGCCAGCAGCTCGACTAGCGGGAGGCAAGAGACCCAGTACTTC	CASSSTSGRQETQYF
11	NA	TRBV7-9	TRBJ2-7	NA	TGTGCCAGCAGCTTAGGGAACGAGCAGTACTTC	CASSLGNEQYF
13	NA	TRBV29-1	TRBJ2-2	NA	TGCAGCGTTGAAGGCCAGCGAGCCGGGGAGCTGTTTTTT	CSVEGQRAGELFF
14	NA	TRBV7-2	TRBJ1-2	NA	TGTGCCAGCAGCGCCCTAGGGGCTAACTATGGCTACACCTTC	CASSALGANYGYTF
12	NA	TRBV5-6	TRBJ2-7	once	TGTGCCAGCAGCACATACTCCTACGAGCAGTACTTC	CASSTYSYEQYF
17	TRBD2	TRBV27	TRBJ2-3	NA	TGTGCCAGCAGTTTAAGGGCTAGCGGGACTAGCACAGATACGCAGTATTTT	CASSLRASGTSTDTQYF
14	NA	TRBV7-2	TRBJ2-5	NA	TGTGCCAGCAGTCCAAACAGGGCCCAAGAGACCCAGTACTTC	CASSPNRAQETQYF
13	NA	TRBV27	TRBJ2-7	NA	TGTGCCAGCAGACATGGCGGTTCCTACGAGCAGTACTTC	CASRHGGSYEQYF
13	NA	TRBV5-1	TRBJ1-4	NA	TGCGCCAGCAAGGCGGGGCTTAATGAAAAACTGTTTTTT	CASKAGLNEKLFF
14	NA	TRBV7-9	TRBJ2-7	once	TGTGCCAGCAGCTTAACCACAGGGATAAGCCCGCAGTACTTC	CASSLTTGISPQYF
15	TRBD2	TRBV5-1	TRBJ2-7	once	TGCGCCAGCAACCCACTAGCGGGAGCTTCCTACGAGCAGTACTTC	CASNPLAGASYEQYF
14	NA	TRBV30	TRBJ2-1	NA	TGTGCCTGGAGTAGGGGGAGCTCCTACAATGAGCAGTTCTTC	CAWSRGSSYNEQFF
15	NA	TRBV5-1	TRBJ1-4	NA	TGCGCCAGCAGCTTGGTGCCCCCCGTCAATGAAAAACTGTTTTTT	CASSLVPPVNEKLFF
12	NA	TRBV28	TRBJ2-1	NA	TGTGCCAGCAGTTTGCGGGACTATGAGCAGTTCTTC	CASSLRDYEQFF
14	NA	TRBV9	TRBJ1-1	NA	TGTGCCAGCAGCGTAAATCCCGCGAACACTGAAGCTTTCTTT	CASSVNPANTEAFF
14	NA	TRBV11-3	TRBJ2-2	NA	TGTGCCAGCAGCCCAGGGGTGGGGACCGGGGAGCTGTTTTTT	CASSPGVGTGELFF
18	NA	TRBV7-2	TRBJ2-2	NA	TGTGCCAGCAGCCCAGGGGCAGGGAGGCCCCAGTACACCGGGGAGCTGTTTTTT	CASSPGAGRPQYTGELFF